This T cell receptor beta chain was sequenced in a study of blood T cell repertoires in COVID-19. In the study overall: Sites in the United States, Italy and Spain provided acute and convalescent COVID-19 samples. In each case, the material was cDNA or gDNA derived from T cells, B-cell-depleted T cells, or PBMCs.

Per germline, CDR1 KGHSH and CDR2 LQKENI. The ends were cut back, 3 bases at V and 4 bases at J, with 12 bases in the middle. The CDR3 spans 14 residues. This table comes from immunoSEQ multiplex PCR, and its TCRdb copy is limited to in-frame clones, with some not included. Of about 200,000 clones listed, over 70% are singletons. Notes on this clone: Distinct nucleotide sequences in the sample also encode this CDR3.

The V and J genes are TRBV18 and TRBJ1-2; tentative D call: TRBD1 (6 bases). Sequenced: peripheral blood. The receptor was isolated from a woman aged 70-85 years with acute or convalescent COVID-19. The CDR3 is CASSPPTGSYGYTF. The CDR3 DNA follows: TGTGCCAGCTCACCCCCGACAGGTTCCTATGGCTACACCTTC.